The 24 T cell receptor beta chains presented below share a single source sample, sequenced in a study of blood T cells in healthy people across ages. It was with a sample-barcoded 5' primer and a J-beta primer mix that a second PCR of roughly 7 to 12 cycles was run. TCRdb independently ran MiXCR on the 5' RACE reads; one entry per CDR3 protein. The repertoire holds 850,000 to 950,000 distinct CDR3 sequences, less than 35% seen once, with around a sixth in the top ten. Sample: blood. The receptors come from a woman aged 80 or older in good health.

The sample holds many counts of this clonotype. The rearrangement joins TRBV7-9 to TRBJ1-2; no reliable D call. The V end lost 1 base, the J end lost 4 bases, and 7 bases lay between the germline ends. From germline, CDR1 is SEHNR and CDR2 FQNEAQ (reference sequence). The CDR3 loop spans 13 amino acids. CDR3 protein: CASSLGPVYGYTF. Written as DNA, the CDR3 is TGTGCCAGCAGCTTAGGGCCAGTCTATGGCTACACCTTC.

V is TRBV20-1 and J is TRBJ2-1; no firm D call. The CDR3 contains 13 residues. Deletions cut 1 base from V and 8 bases from J, with 12 bases between. The germline CDR1 and CDR2 sequences are DFQATT and SNEGSKA (reference sequence). The CDR3 region has the DNA TGCAGTGCTAGAGGGGCTAGACCCCATGAGCAGTTCTTC. Its translation: CSARGARPHEQFF.

This clonotype was seen only a few times. V gene TRBV20-1 combines with J gene TRBJ2-5; 7 bases are a match to TRBD1. The V gene end was trimmed by 1 base and the J gene end by 5 bases; junction bases not matched to a gene: 7. The CDR3 loop spans 14 amino acids. Germline CDR1 reads DFQATT; CDR2 reads SNEGSKA (reference sequence). The CDR3 reads CSARGSRGLETQYF. In DNA, the CDR3 is TGCAGTGCTAGAGGGTCCAGGGGGTTGGAGACCCAGTACTTC.

This clonotype was picked up a small number of times. The DNA for the CDR3 is TGTGCCAGTACCGATATTCCCAGGTTGGATGAGCAGTTCTTC. Translated: CASTDIPRLDEQFF. This chain joins TRBV19 and TRBJ2-1; D gene ambiguous. Germline CDR1 LNHDA, CDR2 SQIVND (reference sequence). The CDR3 consists of 14 residues. Trimming took off 7 bases at V and 8 bases at J, with 18 bases between the two ends.

This clonotype was observed at least ten times. The V and J genes are TRBV29-1 and TRBJ2-7; possibly TRBD1 for D (6 bases). CDR1 is SQVTM and CDR2 is ANQGSEA in the germline V gene. Trimming took 0 bases from V and 3 from J, leaving 12 bases between them. This CDR3 is 14 amino acids long. This CDR3 reads CSVEDRGGHYEQYF. CDR3 DNA: TGCAGCGTTGAAGATCGAGGGGGACACTACGAGCAGTACTTC.

This clonotype was seen at least ten times. The chain uses TRBV7-2 and TRBJ2-1, with 9 bases lining up with TRBD1. Per germline, CDR1 SGHTA and CDR2 FQGNSA. V lost 4 bases and J lost 7; bases outside the gene matches: 8. This CDR3 region has 15 residues. The CDR3 protein is CASSSGTGTLNEQFF. The CDR3 DNA reads TGTGCCAGCAGCTCCGGGACAGGGACGTTAAATGAGCAGTTCTTC.

This clonotype was seen more than once but under ten times. The genes are TRBV7-2 and TRBJ1-1; D gene unclear. The CDR3 contains 17 residues. Deletions cut 5 bases from V and 8 bases from J, with 27 bases between. Germline CDR1 is SGHTA and CDR2 is FQGNSA. The CDR3 sequence is CASSQKIQPFLISEAFF. The CDR3 nucleotides read TGTGCCAGCAGCCAAAAAATACAGCCTTTCCTTATATCCGAAGCTTTCTTT.

This clonotype was recorded a few times. The chain couples TRBV15 to TRBJ2-3, with D unclear. Trimming removed 0 bases from V and 0 bases from J, with 16 bases in between. Looked up from germline, CDR1 is LNHNV and CDR2 is YYDKDF (reference sequence). The CDR3 is made up of 18 amino acids. The DNA of the CDR3 is TGTGCCACCAGCAGAGATTCGCCGAGTGCAAAAAGCACAGATACGCAGTATTTT. Encoded protein: CATSRDSPSAKSTDTQYF.

This chain links TRBV7-7 with TRBJ2-1; D is ambiguous. The CDR3 contains 13 residues. Germline CDR1 SSHAT, CDR2 FNYEAQ (reference sequence). CDR3 amino acids: CACSLLSGNEQFF. The CDR3 nucleotides are TGTGCTTGCAGCTTATTGAGTGGCAATGAGCAGTTCTTC. Complete variable domain (other parts from reference TRBV7-7 and TRBJ2-1): GAGVSQSPRYKVTKRGQDVTLRCDPISSHATLYWYQQALGQGPEFLTYFNYEAQPDKSGLPSDRFSAERPEGSISTLTIQRTEQRDSAMYRCACSLLSGNEQFFGPGTRLTVL.

In its sample, this clonotype was seen a few times. The chain joins TRBV6-1 to TRBJ1-5, with TRBD1 matching 9 bases. The CDR3 is 14 amino acids. J was trimmed by 5 bases and V by 3 bases; bases with no gene match: 2. The germline V gene has CDR1 MNHNS and CDR2 SASEGT. The CDR3 reads CASSEGQGHQPQHF. CDR3 coding DNA: TGTGCCAGCAGTGAGGGACAGGGTCATCAGCCCCAGCATTTT.

This clonotype appeared a few times. CDR3 coding DNA: TGTGCCAGCAGTTTTCCAGTCACGGCGGGGGTGATTTCAGATACGCAGTATTTT. It encodes CASSFPVTAGVISDTQYF. The chain recombines TRBV12-3 or TRBV12-4 with TRBJ2-3; 7 bases line up with TRBD2. This CDR3 is 18 amino acids long. V was clipped by 3 bases and J by 4 bases; unmatched bases: 16.

This clonotype turned up a few times. V is TRBV20-1 and J is TRBJ1-5, with a possible D match to TRBD1 (6 bases). Trimming took 5 bases from V and 0 from J, leaving 11 bases between them. The V gene's germline CDR1 is DFQATT and CDR2 SNEGSKA (reference sequence). The CDR3 length is 14 residues. The CDR3 here is CSAARGYSNQPQHF. The CDR3 bases are TGCAGTGCTGCCAGGGGTTATAGCAATCAGCCCCAGCATTTT.

In regard to this clonotype: This clone may be a read error of a much larger clone one base away. The rearrangement uses TRBV11-2 and TRBJ2-7; unclear D gene. The V gene's germline CDR1 is SGHAT and CDR2 FQNNGV. This CDR3 comprises 16 residues. The CDR3 nucleotides are TGTGCCAGCAGCTTAGCCGGTCTCATCCGCCCCTACGGGCAGTACTTC. Its protein product is CASSLAGLIRPYGQYF.

Many counts were recorded for this clonotype. The chain recombines TRBV7-2 with TRBJ1-2, with TRBD1 matching over 7 bases. V was pared by 5 bases and J by 5 bases, with 11 bases of the junction left unmatched. The CDR3 covers 15 residues. Germline CDR1 and CDR2: SGHTA and FQGNSA. The CDR3, as DNA: TGTGCCAGCAGCCCCACAACAGGGGCAGGGTATGGCTACACCTTC. Amino acids: CASSPTTGAGYGYTF. Together with reference TRBV7-2 and TRBJ1-2, the CDR3 gives the full variable domain: GAGVSQSPSNKVTEKGKDVELRCDPISGHTALYWYRQSLGQGLEFLIYFQGNSAPDKSGLPSDRFSAERTGGSVSTLTIQRTQQEDSAVYLCASSPTTGAGYGYTFGSGTRLTVV.

This clonotype occurred many times. This rearrangement joins TRBV6-5 to TRBJ2-5, with a weak D call TRBD1 (6 bases). The CDR3 is 14 amino acids. The germline CDR1 and CDR2 sequences are MNHEY and SVGAGI. The V and J ends lost 6 bases and 4 bases respectively, with 15 bases between them. The CDR3 coding sequence is TGTGCCAGCAGACGCAGGGGCCTACTAGAGACCCAGTACTTC. This gives the protein CASRRRGLLETQYF.

This clonotype was detected a few times. V and J are TRBV5-1 and TRBJ1-2; TRBD1 might be the D (6 bases). The germline V and J ends were trimmed by 2 bases and 3 bases, with 14 bases remaining between them. The CDR3 has 15 amino acids. Germline loops: CDR1 SGHRS, CDR2 YFSETQ. This CDR3 reads CASSLGQGQYYGYTF. The CDR3 coding sequence is TGCGCCAGCAGCTTAGGCCAGGGGCAGTACTATGGCTACACCTTC.

Of note for this clonotype: Since a much larger clone is just one base distant, this may be a read error. The chain joins TRBV7-9 to TRBJ2-1; perhaps TRBD1 as D (6 bases). This CDR3 has 17 residues. Looked up from germline, CDR1 is SEHNR and CDR2 is FQNEAQ (reference sequence). The CDR3 DNA follows: TGTGTCAGCAGCTTAGTCCCAGGGGCCAGGGTGTACAATGAGCAGTTCTTC. Protein: CVSSLVPGARVYNEQFF.

This chain uses TRBV28 with TRBJ1-2; D gene ambiguous. The CDR3 has 13 amino acids. V lost 8 bases, J lost 4 bases, and 14 bases lay in between. Looked up from germline, CDR1 is MDHEN and CDR2 is SYDVKM. This CDR3 is CASVGSFGYGYTF. CDR3 bases: TGTGCCAGCGTTGGGTCGTTTGGCTATGGCTACACCTTC.

V is TRBV2 and J is TRBJ2-7; D possibly matches TRBD1 or TRBD2 (5 bases each). CDR1 is SNHLY, CDR2 FYNNEI, per germline. Trimming removed 11 bases from V and 7 bases from J, with 15 bases in between. This CDR3 has 11 amino acids. The CDR3 here is CAVWDLLEQYF. In DNA, the CDR3 is TGTGCCGTCTGGGACCTTTTGGAGCAGTACTTC.

This chain links TRBV28 with TRBJ2-5, with D possibly matching TRBD1 (5 bases). V lost 5 bases and J 0 bases, leaving 16 bases between the germline ends. From germline, CDR1 is MDHEN and CDR2 SYDVKM. The length of the CDR3 is 16 residues. The CDR3 here is CASSEPGPGHQETQYF. As DNA, the CDR3 is TGTGCCAGCAGTGAACCGGGCCCAGGGCACCAAGAGACCCAGTACTTC.

The chain has TRBV7-8 and TRBJ2-1, with D perhaps TRBD1 (5 bases). V shed 4 bases and J shed 9 bases, with 16 bases lying between them. Germline V lookup: CDR1 SGHVS, CDR2 FQNEAQ. The CDR3 is 14 amino acids. The CDR3 DNA reads TGTGCCAGCAGCTGGAGACAGCTACAAGGTGAGCAGTTCTTC. Its protein is CASSWRQLQGEQFF.

Note on this clonotype: A much larger clone lies a single base off, so this may be a read error. This rearrangement joins TRBV10-2 to TRBJ2-3; D not certain. The CDR3 extends over 14 amino acids. Germline V CDR1 and CDR2: WSHSY, SAAADI. Trimming left V 11 bases short and J 2 bases short, with 17 bases between. The CDR3 spells CAGRGYGYTDTQYF. The CDR3 DNA reads as TGCGCCGGCCGTGGTTACGGATACACAGATACGCAGTATTTT.

This clonotype was picked up a small number of times. CDR3 sequence reads: CASSPRPREGTEAFF. CDR3 DNA sequence: TGTGCCAGCAGTCCACGCCCCCGTGAGGGCACTGAAGCTTTCTTT. The genes are TRBV6-5 and TRBJ1-1; D is unclear. The V end lost 5 bases, the J end lost 4 bases, and 17 bases lay between the germline ends. The length of the CDR3 is 15 residues. Germline CDR1 reads MNHEY; CDR2 reads SVGAGI.

This CDR3 is CASSPQSSGSGELFF. For the CDR3, the DNA is TGCGCCAGCAGCCCCCAGAGTTCCGGTTCCGGGGAGCTGTTTTTT. This chain joins TRBV5-1 and TRBJ2-2; no clear D gene. CDR3 length: 15 amino acids. The germline V gene encodes CDR1 SGHRS and CDR2 YFSETQ. The V end lost 4 bases, the J end lost 6 bases, and 16 bases lay between the germline ends.